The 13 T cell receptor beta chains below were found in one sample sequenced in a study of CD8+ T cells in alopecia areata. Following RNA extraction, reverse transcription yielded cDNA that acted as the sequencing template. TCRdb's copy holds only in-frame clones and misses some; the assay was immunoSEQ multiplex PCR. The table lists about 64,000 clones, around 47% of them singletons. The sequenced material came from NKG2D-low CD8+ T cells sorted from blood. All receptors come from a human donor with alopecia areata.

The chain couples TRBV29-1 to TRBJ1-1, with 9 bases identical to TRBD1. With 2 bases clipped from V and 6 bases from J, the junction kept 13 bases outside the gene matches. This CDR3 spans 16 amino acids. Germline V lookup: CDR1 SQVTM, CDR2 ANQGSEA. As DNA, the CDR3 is TGCAGCGTTGAATATCGTACAGGGGGCGCGGGGGCTGAAGCTTTCTTT. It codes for CSVEYRTGGAGAEAFF.

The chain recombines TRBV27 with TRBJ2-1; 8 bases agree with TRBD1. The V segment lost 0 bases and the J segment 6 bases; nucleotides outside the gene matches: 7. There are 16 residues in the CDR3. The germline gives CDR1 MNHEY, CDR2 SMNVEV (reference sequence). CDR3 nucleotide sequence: TGTGCCAGCAGTTTATCGGTCAGGGGGCTCGGCAATGAGCAGTTCTTC. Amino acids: CASSLSVRGLGNEQFF.

The CDR3, as DNA: TGCGCCAGCAGCCAAGATGTGAACTACGAGCAGTACTTC. Translating it yields CASSQDVNYEQYF. The chain has TRBV4-3 and TRBJ2-7; D remains ambiguous. The CDR3 has 13 residues. The germline V gene has CDR1 LGHNA and CDR2 YSLEER. The ends were cut back, 0 bases at V and 3 bases at J, with 6 bases in the middle.

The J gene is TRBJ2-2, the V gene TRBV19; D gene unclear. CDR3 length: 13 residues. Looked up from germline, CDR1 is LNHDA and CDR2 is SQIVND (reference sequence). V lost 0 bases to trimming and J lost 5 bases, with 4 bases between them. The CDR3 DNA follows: TGTGCCAGTAGTATAGAAGTTACCGGGGAGCTGTTTTTT. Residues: CASSIEVTGELFF.

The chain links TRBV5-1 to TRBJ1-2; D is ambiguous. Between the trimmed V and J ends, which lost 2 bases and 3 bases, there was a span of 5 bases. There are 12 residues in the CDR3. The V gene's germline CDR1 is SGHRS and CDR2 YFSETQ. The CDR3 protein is CASSFDDYGYTF. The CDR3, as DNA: TGCGCCAGCAGCTTCGATGACTATGGCTACACCTTC.

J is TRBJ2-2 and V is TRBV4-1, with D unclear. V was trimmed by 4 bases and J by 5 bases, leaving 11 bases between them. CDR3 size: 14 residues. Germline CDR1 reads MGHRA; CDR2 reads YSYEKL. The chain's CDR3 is CASSLILETGELFF. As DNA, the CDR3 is TGCGCCAGCAGCCTAATCCTAGAGACCGGGGAGCTGTTTTTT.

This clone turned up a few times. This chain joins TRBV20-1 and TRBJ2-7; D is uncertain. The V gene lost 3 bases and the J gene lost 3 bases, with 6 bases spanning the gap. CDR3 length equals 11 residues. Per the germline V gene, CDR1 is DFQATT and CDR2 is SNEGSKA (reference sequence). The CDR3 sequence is CSARHGYEQYF. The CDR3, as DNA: TGCAGTGCTAGGCACGGCTACGAGCAGTACTTC.

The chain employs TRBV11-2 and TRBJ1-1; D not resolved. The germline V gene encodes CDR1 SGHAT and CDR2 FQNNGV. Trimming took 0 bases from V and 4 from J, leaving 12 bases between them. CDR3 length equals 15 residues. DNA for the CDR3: TGTGCCAGCAGCTTAGATGCCTCCTGGGGCACTGAAGCTTTCTTT. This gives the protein CASSLDASWGTEAFF.

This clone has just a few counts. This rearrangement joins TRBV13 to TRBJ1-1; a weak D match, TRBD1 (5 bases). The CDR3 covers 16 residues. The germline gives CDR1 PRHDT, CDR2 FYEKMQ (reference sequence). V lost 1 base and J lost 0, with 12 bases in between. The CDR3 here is CASSLDVAGLNTEAFF. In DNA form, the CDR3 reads TGTGCCAGCAGCTTAGACGTGGCAGGGCTGAACACTGAAGCTTTCTTT.

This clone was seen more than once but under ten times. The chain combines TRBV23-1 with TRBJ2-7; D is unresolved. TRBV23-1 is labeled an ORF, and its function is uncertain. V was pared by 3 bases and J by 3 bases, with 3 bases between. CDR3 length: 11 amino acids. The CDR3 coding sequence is TGCGCCAGCAGTCAGGGCTACGAGCAGTACTTC. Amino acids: CASSQGYEQYF.

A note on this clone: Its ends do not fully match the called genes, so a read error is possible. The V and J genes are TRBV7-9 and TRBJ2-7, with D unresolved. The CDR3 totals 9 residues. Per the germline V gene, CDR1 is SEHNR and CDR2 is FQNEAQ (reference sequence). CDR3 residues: CASSLANGF. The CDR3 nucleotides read TGTGCCAGCAGCTTAGCGAATGGCTTC.

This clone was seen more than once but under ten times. The CDR3 loop reads CASTPDRTSYEQYF. CDR3 DNA: TGTGCCAGCACCCCGGACAGGACCTCCTACGAGCAGTACTTC. This sequence joins TRBV7-9 and TRBJ2-7; TRBD1 agrees at 7 bases. Trimming cost V 7 bases and J 0 bases; bases outside gene matches: 6. Germline-derived CDR1 and CDR2 are SEHNR and FQNEAQ (reference sequence). This CDR3 region has 14 residues.

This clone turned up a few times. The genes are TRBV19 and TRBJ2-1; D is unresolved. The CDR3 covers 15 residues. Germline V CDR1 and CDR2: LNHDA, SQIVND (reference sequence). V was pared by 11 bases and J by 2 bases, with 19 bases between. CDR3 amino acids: CASQTLFGPYNEQFF. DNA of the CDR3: TGTGCCTCCCAAACCCTCTTCGGACCCTACAATGAGCAGTTCTTC.